This T cell receptor beta chain appears in the sequencing data of a study of identical twins. Study-wide points: Carriage of fewer insertions was seen in abundant cord blood beta clonotypes, whereas memory repertoires showed none. Possibly, invariant MAIT and iNKT cells partly confounded zero-insertion analyses. Instead of following the same donors, the conclusions were based on cross-sectional statistical analysis.

Trimming took off 5 bases at V and 3 bases at J, with 17 bases between the two ends. Germline lookup yields CDR1 SGHTA and CDR2 FQGNSA. This CDR3 is built from 15 residues. MiXCR was run by TCRdb on the 5' RACE reads, yielding one entry per CDR3 protein. The repertoire consists of around 370,000 distinct CDR3 sequences, with roughly 9% occurring once and the leading ten covering approximately 8.9%. As regards this clonotype: Its antigen is undetermined.

This receptor was taken from a woman in her fifties or sixties in good health. Input material: naive T cells sorted from blood. The genes are TRBV7-2 and TRBJ2-7; weak D call: TRBD2 (7 bases). The CDR3 DNA reads as TGTGCCAGCAGCCGAGGGGGGGGCGCACTCTACGAGCAGTACGTC. Protein sequence: CASSRGGGALYEQYV.